Sequencing of this TCR beta chain was carried out in a study of blood T cell repertoires in COVID-19. The assay was immunoSEQ multiplex PCR, and TCRdb's table has in-frame clones only and misses some. The sample has under 200,000 clones, roughly 85% seen once. The CDR3 runs to 17 residues. The germline V gene encodes CDR1 ENHRY and CDR2 SYGVKD. V gave up 3 bases and J gave up 5 bases; unmatched junction bases: 10. V and J are TRBV10-3 and TRBJ2-5; TRBD1 agrees at 12 bases. This receptor was taken from a man aged 60 to 75 with acute or convalescent COVID-19. Material for sequencing was peripheral blood. CDR3 residues: CAISEPGQGARRETQYF. The CDR3 DNA reads TGTGCCATCAGTGAACCGGGACAGGGGGCGCGGAGGGAGACCCAGTACTTC.